This T cell receptor beta chain is from a study of cytomegalovirus exposure and HLA in healthy donors. Study conclusions and caveats: The study listed roughly 160 cytomegalovirus-associated TCR beta chains. Three chains linked to CMV were shown in vitro to be specific for CMV antigens.

Note on this clone: Its antigen is not known.

TCRdb keeps only in-frame clones here, not all; method: immunoSEQ multiplex PCR. This sample has about 200,000 clones; around 80% occur once, and the top ten carry roughly 1.2%. The CDR3 is made up of 15 amino acids. Germline-derived CDR1 and CDR2 are SGHRS and YFSETQ. After removal of 4 bases from V and 7 bases from J, the junction contained 9 bases not matched to a gene. Separation from the 666-subject first cohort characterized the 120-subject validation cohort, to which the donors belonged. The sample consisted of PBMCs. This chain connects TRBV5-1 to TRBJ2-1, with 9 bases lining up with TRBD2. The receptor was derived from a woman aged 25-40 years in good health and CMV-seronegative. As DNA, the CDR3 is TGCGCCAGCAGCGCCGCTAGCGGGGTCGGGAATGAGCAGTTCTTC. Amino acid sequence: CASSAASGVGNEQFF.